This TCR beta chain is drawn from a study of T cells in Graves' hyperthyroidism and ophthalmopathy. The PBMCs were sourced from fresh peripheral blood (around 10 ml). Trimming took 8 bases from V and 6 from J, leaving 11 bases between them. Germline assignment: CDR1 MNHNS and CDR2 SASEGT. CDR3 size: 11 residues. There were TCR beta CDR3 regions amplified from RNA transcripts. RT-PCR in the first round (using the HTBI primer set) targeted the TCR CDR3. TCRdb reanalysed the multiplex PCR reads using MiXCR and keeps one entry per CDR3 protein. The sample has 410,000 or so distinct CDR3 sequences, over 12% seen once. This clonotype has a count of ten or more.

The sample comprised blood. The TCR comes from a man aged 18 to 30 with Graves' ophthalmopathy. The gene calls are TRBV6-1 and TRBJ2-7; D is unresolved. CDR3 bases: TGTGCCAGCTCATCTCTCTTCGAGCAGTACTTC. Translated, it gives CASSSLFEQYF.